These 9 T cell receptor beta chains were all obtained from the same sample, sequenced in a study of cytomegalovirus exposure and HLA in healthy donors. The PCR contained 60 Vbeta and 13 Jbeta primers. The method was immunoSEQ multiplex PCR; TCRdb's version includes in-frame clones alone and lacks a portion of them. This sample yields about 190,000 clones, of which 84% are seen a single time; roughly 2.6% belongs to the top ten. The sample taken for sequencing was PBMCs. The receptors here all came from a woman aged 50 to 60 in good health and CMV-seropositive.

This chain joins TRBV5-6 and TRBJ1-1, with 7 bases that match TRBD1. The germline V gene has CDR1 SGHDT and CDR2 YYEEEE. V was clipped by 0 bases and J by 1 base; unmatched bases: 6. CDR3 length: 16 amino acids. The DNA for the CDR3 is TGTGCCAGCAGCTTGGTGGTTGGACAGGCGAACACTGAAGCTTTCTTT. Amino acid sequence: CASSLVVGQANTEAFF.

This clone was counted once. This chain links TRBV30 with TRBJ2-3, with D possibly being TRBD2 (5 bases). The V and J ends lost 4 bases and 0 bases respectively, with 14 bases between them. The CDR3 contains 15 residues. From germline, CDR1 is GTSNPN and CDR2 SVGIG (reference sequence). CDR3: CAWTPRRVSTDTQYF. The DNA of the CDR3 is TGTGCCTGGACCCCCCGGCGGGTGAGCACAGATACGCAGTATTTT.

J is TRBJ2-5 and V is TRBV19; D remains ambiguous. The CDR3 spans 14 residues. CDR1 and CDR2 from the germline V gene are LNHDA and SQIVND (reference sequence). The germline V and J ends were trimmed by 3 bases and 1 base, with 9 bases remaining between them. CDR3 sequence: CASSMMRAQETQYF. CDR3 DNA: TGTGCCAGTAGTATGATGCGTGCCCAAGAGACCCAGTACTTC. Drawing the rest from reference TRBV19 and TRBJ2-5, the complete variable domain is DGGITQSPKYLFRKEGQNVTLSCEQNLNHDAMYWYRQDPGQGLRLIYYSQIVNDFQKGDIAEGYSVSREKKESFPLTVTSAQKNPTAFYLCASSMMRAQETQYFGPGTRLLVL.

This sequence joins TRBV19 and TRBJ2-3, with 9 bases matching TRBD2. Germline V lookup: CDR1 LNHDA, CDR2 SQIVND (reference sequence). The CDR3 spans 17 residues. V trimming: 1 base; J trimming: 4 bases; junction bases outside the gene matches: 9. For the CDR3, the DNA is TGTGCCAGTAGTATAGCCCCCTCGGTAGCGGGGGCAGATACGCAGTATTTT. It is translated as CASSIAPSVAGADTQYF.

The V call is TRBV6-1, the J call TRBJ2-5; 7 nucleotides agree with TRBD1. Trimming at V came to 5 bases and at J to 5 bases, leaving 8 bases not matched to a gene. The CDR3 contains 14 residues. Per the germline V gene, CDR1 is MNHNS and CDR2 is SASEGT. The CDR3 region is CASSYRQGLETQYF. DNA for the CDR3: TGTGCCAGCAGTTATCGACAGGGTCTCGAGACCCAGTACTTC.

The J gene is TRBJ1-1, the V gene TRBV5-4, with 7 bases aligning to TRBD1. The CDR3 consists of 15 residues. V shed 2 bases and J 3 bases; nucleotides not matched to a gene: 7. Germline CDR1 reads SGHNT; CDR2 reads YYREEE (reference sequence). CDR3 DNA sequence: TGTGCCAGCAGCTTCCCTACAGGGGTGGACACTGAAGCTTTCTTT. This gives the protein CASSFPTGVDTEAFF.

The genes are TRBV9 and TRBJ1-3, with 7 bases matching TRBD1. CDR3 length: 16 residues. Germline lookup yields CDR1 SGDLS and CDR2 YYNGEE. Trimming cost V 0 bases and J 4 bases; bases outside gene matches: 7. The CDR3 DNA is TGTGCCAGCAGCGTAGCCGACAGGGCGTCCGGAAACACCATATATTTT. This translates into CASSVADRASGNTIYF.

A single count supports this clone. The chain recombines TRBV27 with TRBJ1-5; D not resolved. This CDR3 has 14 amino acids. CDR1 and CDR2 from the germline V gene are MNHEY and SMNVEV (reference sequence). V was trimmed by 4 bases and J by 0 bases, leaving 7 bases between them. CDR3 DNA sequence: TGTGCCAGCAGTTCTCAGGATAGCAATCAGCCCCAGCATTTT. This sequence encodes CASSSQDSNQPQHF.

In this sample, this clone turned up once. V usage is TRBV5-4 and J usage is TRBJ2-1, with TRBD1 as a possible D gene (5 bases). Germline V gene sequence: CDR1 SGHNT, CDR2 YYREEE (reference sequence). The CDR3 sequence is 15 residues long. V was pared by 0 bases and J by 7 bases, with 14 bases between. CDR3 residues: CASSLDKKGSNEQFF. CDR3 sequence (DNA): TGTGCCAGCAGCTTGGACAAAAAGGGGTCAAATGAGCAGTTCTTC.